The clone carrying this T cell receptor (beta chain) was counted at least ten times. Its antigen remains unknown. This sample was included in a study of CD8 T cells in ankylosing spondylitis. Study-wide points: One TCR beta motif, made up of eight or nine highly homologous variants, appeared characteristic of ankylosing spondylitis blood.

Trimming stripped 4 bases from V and 14 bases from J, with 16 bases between. Germline CDR1 is SGHRS and CDR2 is YFSETQ. There are 12 residues in the CDR3. Each CDR3 protein gets one entry after TCRdb re-called the 5' RACE reads with MiXCR. The table lists over 600,000 distinct CDR3 sequences, 19% of them singletons, with 19% in the top ten. This clonotype was sampled from a male donor with ankylosing spondylitis. The sample comprised blood, either unsorted or a sorted T cell fraction (not recorded which). The chain recombines TRBV5-1 with TRBJ2-1; D is possibly TRBD2 (6 bases). The CDR3 bases are TGCGCCAGCAGCGAGGGTGCCGGGGAGGAGTTCTTC. Its translation: CASSEGAGEEFF.